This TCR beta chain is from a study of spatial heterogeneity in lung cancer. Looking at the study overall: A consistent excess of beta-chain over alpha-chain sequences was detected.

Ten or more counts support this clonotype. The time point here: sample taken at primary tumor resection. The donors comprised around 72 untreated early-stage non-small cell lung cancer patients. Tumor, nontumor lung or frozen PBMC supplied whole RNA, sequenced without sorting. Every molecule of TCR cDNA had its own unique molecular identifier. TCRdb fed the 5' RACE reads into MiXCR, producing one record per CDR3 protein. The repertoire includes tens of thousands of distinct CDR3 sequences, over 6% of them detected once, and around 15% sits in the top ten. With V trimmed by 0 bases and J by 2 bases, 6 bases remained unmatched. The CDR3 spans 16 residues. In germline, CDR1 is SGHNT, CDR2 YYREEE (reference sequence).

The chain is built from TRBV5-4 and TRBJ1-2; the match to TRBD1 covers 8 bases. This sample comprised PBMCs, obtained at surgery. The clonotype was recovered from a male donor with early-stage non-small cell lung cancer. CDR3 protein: CASSLGGQGENYGYTF. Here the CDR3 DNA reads TGTGCCAGCAGCTTGGGTGGACAGGGCGAGAACTATGGCTACACCTTC.